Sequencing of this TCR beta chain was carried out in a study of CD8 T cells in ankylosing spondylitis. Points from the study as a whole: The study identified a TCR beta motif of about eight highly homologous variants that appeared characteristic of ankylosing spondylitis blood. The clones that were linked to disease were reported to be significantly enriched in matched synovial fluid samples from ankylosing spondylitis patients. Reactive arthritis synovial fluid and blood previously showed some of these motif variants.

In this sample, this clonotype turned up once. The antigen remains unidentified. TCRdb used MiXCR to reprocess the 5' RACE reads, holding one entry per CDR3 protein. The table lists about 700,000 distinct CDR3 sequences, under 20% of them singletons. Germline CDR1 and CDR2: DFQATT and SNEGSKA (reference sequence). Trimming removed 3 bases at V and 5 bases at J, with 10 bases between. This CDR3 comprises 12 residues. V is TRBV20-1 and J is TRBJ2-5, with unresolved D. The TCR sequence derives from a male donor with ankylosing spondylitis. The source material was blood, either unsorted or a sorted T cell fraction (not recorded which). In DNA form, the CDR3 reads TGCAGTGCTAGTCTCGTCGGGGAGACCCAGTACTTC. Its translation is CSASLVGETQYF.